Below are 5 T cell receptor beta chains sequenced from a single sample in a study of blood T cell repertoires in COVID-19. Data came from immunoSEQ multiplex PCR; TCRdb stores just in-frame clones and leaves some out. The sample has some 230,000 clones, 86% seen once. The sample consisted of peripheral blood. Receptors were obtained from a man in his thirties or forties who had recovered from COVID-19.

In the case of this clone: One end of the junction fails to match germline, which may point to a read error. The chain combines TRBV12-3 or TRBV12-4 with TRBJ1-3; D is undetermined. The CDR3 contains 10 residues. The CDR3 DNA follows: TGTGCCAGCAGTGGGTCGGTGAGGGATTTT. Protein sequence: CASSGSVRDF.

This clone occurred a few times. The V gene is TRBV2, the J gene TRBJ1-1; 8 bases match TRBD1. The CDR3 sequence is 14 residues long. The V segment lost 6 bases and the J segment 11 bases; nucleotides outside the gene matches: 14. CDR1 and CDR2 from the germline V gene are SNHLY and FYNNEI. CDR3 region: CASSPETGDSGAFF. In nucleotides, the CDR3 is TGTGCCAGCAGCCCGGAGACAGGGGACTCCGGGGCTTTCTTT.

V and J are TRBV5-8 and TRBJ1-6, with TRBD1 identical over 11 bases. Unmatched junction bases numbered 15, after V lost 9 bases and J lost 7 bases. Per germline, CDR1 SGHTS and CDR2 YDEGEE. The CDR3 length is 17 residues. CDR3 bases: TGTGCCACCCACCGGGACAGGGGGTTCGCCGGCAATTCACCCCTCCACTTT. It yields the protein CATHRDRGFAGNSPLHF.

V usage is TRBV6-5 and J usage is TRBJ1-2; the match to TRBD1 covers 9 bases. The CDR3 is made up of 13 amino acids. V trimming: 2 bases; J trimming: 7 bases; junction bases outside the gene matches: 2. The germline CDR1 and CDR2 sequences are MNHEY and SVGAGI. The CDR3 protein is CASSYRTGVGYTF. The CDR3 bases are TGTGCCAGCAGTTACAGGACAGGGGTTGGCTACACCTTC.

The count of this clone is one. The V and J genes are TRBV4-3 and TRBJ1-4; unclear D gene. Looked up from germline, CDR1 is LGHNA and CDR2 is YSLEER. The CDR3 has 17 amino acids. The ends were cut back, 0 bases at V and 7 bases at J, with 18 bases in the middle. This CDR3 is CASSQEFSWLRGEKLFF. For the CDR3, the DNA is TGCGCCAGCAGCCAAGAATTCTCTTGGCTGCGGGGTGAAAAACTGTTTTTT.